A single sample gave rise to the 24 T cell receptor beta chains below, sequenced in a study of T cells in Graves' hyperthyroidism and ophthalmopathy. Amplification of TCR beta CDR3 regions was performed using RNA transcripts as template. TCR CDR3 regions were first amplified by RT-PCR with HTBI primers. From the multiplex PCR reads, TCRdb called clonotypes with MiXCR, one entry per CDR3 protein. The sample holds a few hundred thousand distinct CDR3 sequences, 15% to 18% seen once. The sample consisted of blood. The receptors here all came from a woman aged 25 to 39 with Graves' hyperthyroidism.

The genes are TRBV4-2 and TRBJ2-7; D gene uncertain. V lost 0 bases and J 7 bases, leaving 10 bases between the germline ends. The CDR3 contains 13 residues. Per the germline V gene, CDR1 is LGHNA and CDR2 is YNFKEQ. The CDR3 reads CASSQELVWEQYF. The CDR3 DNA is TGTGCCAGCAGCCAAGAATTGGTTTGGGAGCAGTACTTC.

This clonotype has a count of ten or more. This chain joins TRBV10-3 and TRBJ2-7; 11 bases are a match to TRBD2. The CDR3 is 15 amino acids. V trimming: 4 bases; J trimming: 4 bases; junction bases outside the gene matches: 6. Per germline, CDR1 ENHRY and CDR2 SYGVKD. In DNA form, the CDR3 reads TGTGCCATCAGTGGGGCTAGCGGGAGGCTTTACGAGCAGTACTTC. This sequence encodes CAISGASGRLYEQYF.

In this sample, this clonotype turned up many times. The J gene is TRBJ2-7, the V gene TRBV5-1; 7 nucleotides line up with TRBD2. This CDR3 comprises 16 residues. After removal of 1 base from V and 4 bases from J, the junction contained 11 bases not matched to a gene. Germline lookup yields CDR1 SGHRS and CDR2 YFSETQ. In DNA, the CDR3 is TGCGCCAGCAGCTTGATGGCTAGCGGAGGTAGTTACGAGCAGTACTTC. Translating it yields CASSLMASGGSYEQYF.

This clonotype was counted ten times or more. The genes are TRBV20-1 and TRBJ2-1; 7 bases line up with TRBD2. Trimming took 1 base from V and 2 from J; bases not matched to a gene: 5. This CDR3 comprises 15 residues. Germline V CDR1 and CDR2: DFQATT, SNEGSKA (reference sequence). The CDR3 is CSARVGGGPYNEQFF. The DNA of the CDR3 is TGCAGTGCTAGAGTGGGGGGAGGGCCCTACAATGAGCAGTTCTTC.

As for this clonotype: It may be a read error: a sequence one base away is much more abundant. The chain uses TRBV6-1 and TRBJ1-5, with D unresolved. Germline-derived CDR1 and CDR2 are MNHNS and SASEGT. The CDR3 extends over 14 amino acids. Trimming left V 4 bases short and J 6 bases short, with 13 bases between. The CDR3 protein is CASSALRTTQPQHF. As DNA, the CDR3 is TGTGCCAGCAGTGCCCTCCGGACCACTCAGCCCCAGCATTTT.

In its sample, this clonotype was seen many times. V and J are TRBV9 and TRBJ1-1; D might be TRBD1 (5 bases). V lost 0 bases and J lost 5, with 17 bases in between. Per the germline V gene, CDR1 is SGDLS and CDR2 is YYNGEE. The CDR3 spans 16 residues. Here the CDR3 reads CASSVEGIEGRTEAFF. For the CDR3, the DNA is TGTGCCAGCAGCGTAGAGGGAATTGAGGGACGGACTGAAGCTTTCTTT.

This clonotype was seen more than once but under ten times. The chain combines TRBV10-3 with TRBJ1-1, with unresolved D. The length of the CDR3 is 14 residues. Deletions cut 7 bases from V and 0 bases from J, with 12 bases between. Germline CDR1 ENHRY, CDR2 SYGVKD. The CDR3 protein is CAINRERMNTEAFF. The CDR3 nucleotides read TGTGCCATCAATAGGGAGCGGATGAACACTGAAGCTTTCTTT.

The table lists this clonotype with many counts. V and J are TRBV6-1 and TRBJ2-1, with TRBD2 as a possible D gene (7 bases). Germline CDR1 and CDR2: MNHNS and SASEGT. The CDR3 length is 17 residues. V was clipped by 5 bases and J by 5 bases, with 22 bases between them. CDR3 region: CASSYTGSGVGHNEQFF. The CDR3 DNA reads TGTGCCAGCAGTTATACAGGGAGCGGGGTGGGGCACAATGAGCAGTTCTTC.

This clonotype was seen only a few times. The chain combines TRBV19 with TRBJ1-5; D gene unclear. CDR1 is LNHDA, CDR2 SQIVND, per germline (reference sequence). V was pared by 5 bases and J by 2 bases, with 19 bases between. This CDR3 spans 17 amino acids. DNA of the CDR3: TGTGCCAGTAGTCCCTCGGACGTATCAACAGGCAATCAGCCCCAGCATTTT. It codes for CASSPSDVSTGNQPQHF.

This clonotype showed up just a few times. The chain couples TRBV10-3 to TRBJ2-3; 16 nucleotides align to TRBD2. This CDR3 is built from 17 residues. Germline CDR1 is ENHRY and CDR2 is SYGVKD. The V segment lost 7 bases and the J segment 4 bases; nucleotides outside the gene matches: 8. This CDR3 reads CAITPGLAGGGADTQYF. CDR3 in DNA: TGTGCCATCACCCCGGGACTAGCGGGAGGGGGCGCAGATACGCAGTATTTT.

This clonotype came up a few times. This chain connects TRBV18 to TRBJ2-3, with D unresolved. Germline loops: CDR1 KGHSH, CDR2 LQKENI. Trimming took off 0 bases at V and 2 bases at J, with 6 bases between the two ends. There are 14 residues in the CDR3. The CDR3 bases are TGTGCCAGCTCACCACCCAGCGTCACAGATACGCAGTATTTT. Translated, it gives CASSPPSVTDTQYF. Together with reference TRBV18 and TRBJ2-3, the CDR3 gives the full variable domain: NAGVMQNPRHLVRRRGQEARLRCSPMKGHSHVYWYRQLPEEGLKFMVYLQKENIIDESGMPKERFSAEFPKEGPSILRIQQVVRGDSAAYFCASSPPSVTDTQYFGPGTRLTVL.

This chain joins TRBV4-2 and TRBJ2-6; D gene unclear. The germline V gene has CDR1 LGHNA and CDR2 YNFKEQ. V was clipped by 2 bases and J by 2 bases, with 4 bases between them. The CDR3 consists of 14 residues. The CDR3, as DNA: TGTGCCAGCAGCCAAATAGCTGGGGCCAACGTCCTGACTTTC. Translation: CASSQIAGANVLTF.

The sample holds a few counts of this clonotype. The J gene is TRBJ1-5, the V gene TRBV27; D might be TRBD1 (5 bases). Germline lookup yields CDR1 MNHEY and CDR2 SMNVEV (reference sequence). The CDR3 consists of 13 residues. The V gene lost 6 bases and the J gene lost 6 bases, with 12 bases spanning the gap. The CDR3 region has the DNA TGTGCCAGCAGCGACCAAGGGACTCAGCCCCAGCATTTT. This translates into CASSDQGTQPQHF.

This clonotype turned up a few times. The J gene is TRBJ2-2, the V gene TRBV9; D is unresolved. Trimming removed 2 bases at V and 3 bases at J, with 8 bases between. The germline V gene has CDR1 SGDLS and CDR2 YYNGEE. The CDR3 extends over 14 amino acids. The CDR3 nucleotides read TGTGCCAGCAGCGTGGTAGGTCACACCGGGGAGCTGTTTTTT. Amino acids: CASSVVGHTGELFF.

This clonotype was found a few times. The chain employs TRBV6-1 and TRBJ1-2; 9 nucleotides agree with TRBD1. Germline CDR1 reads MNHNS; CDR2 reads SASEGT. V shed 2 bases, J shed 2 bases, and the junction held 18 bases outside the gene matches. This CDR3 contains 20 residues. CDR3 residues: CASSERSGVIGTGSNYGYTF. CDR3 DNA sequence: TGTGCCAGCAGTGAAAGGTCCGGGGTGATCGGGACAGGGTCAAACTATGGCTACACCTTC.

The rearrangement uses TRBV4-1 and TRBJ2-3, with a weak D call TRBD2 (5 bases). The germline V and J ends were trimmed by 0 bases and 8 bases, with 9 bases remaining between them. The length of the CDR3 is 13 residues. Per the germline V gene, CDR1 is MGHRA and CDR2 is YSYEKL. DNA for the CDR3: TGCGCCAGCAGCCAAGAACTAAGCGGTACGCAGTATTTT. Its protein is CASSQELSGTQYF.

As to this clonotype: The junction does not match germline at one end; this may be a read error. The genes are TRBV6-1 and TRBJ2-2; a weak D match, TRBD2 (6 bases). The germline gives CDR1 MNHNS, CDR2 SASEGT. CDR3 length equals 15 residues. For the CDR3, the DNA is TGTGCCAGCACCCCGGCAGGGACGAACACCGGGGGGCTGTTTTTT. Protein sequence: CASTPAGTNTGGLFF.

The sample holds a few counts of this clonotype. CDR3 in amino acids: CASRAGAGLNTEAFF. In DNA form, the CDR3 reads TGTGCCAGCCGGGCGGGGGCAGGCCTGAACACTGAAGCTTTCTTT. This sequence joins TRBV6-4 and TRBJ1-1; the D gene is possibly TRBD1 (6 bases). Germline CDR1 and CDR2: MRHNA and SNTAGT. This CDR3 contains 15 residues. V dropped 8 bases and J dropped 0 bases, with 16 bases sitting between them.

The chain uses TRBV6-1 and TRBJ2-7; the D gene is possibly TRBD1 (6 bases). The V end was cut by 5 bases, the J end by 4 bases, with 15 bases between. CDR3 length equals 14 residues. The V gene's germline CDR1 is MNHNS and CDR2 SASEGT. The CDR3 DNA reads TGTGCCAGCAGTCAGGTGACAGGATCTTACGAGCAGTACTTC. Its translation is CASSQVTGSYEQYF.

This clonotype has a single count. This could be a read error, since a much larger clone is one nucleotide away. The J gene is TRBJ2-1, the V gene TRBV7-9, with 11 bases aligning to TRBD2. CDR3 length equals 16 residues. Unmatched junction bases numbered 10, after V lost 5 bases and J lost 7 bases. Germline values: CDR1 SEHNR, CDR2 FQNEAQ (reference sequence). The CDR3 spells CASSPRTSGCLNEQFF. The CDR3 coding sequence is TGTGCCAGCAGCCCAAGGACTAGCGGGTGCTTAAATGAGCAGTTCTTC.

The chain recombines TRBV10-3 with TRBJ1-5; maybe TRBD1 (6 bases). V gave up 2 bases and J gave up 5 bases, with 13 bases separating them. The V gene's germline CDR1 is ENHRY and CDR2 SYGVKD. This CDR3 comprises 15 residues. CDR3: CAISELQGLDQPQHF. Written as DNA, the CDR3 is TGTGCCATCAGTGAGCTCCAGGGGCTCGATCAGCCCCAGCATTTT.

This chain joins TRBV20-1 and TRBJ2-3; D unresolved. Per the germline V gene, CDR1 is DFQATT and CDR2 is SNEGSKA (reference sequence). This CDR3 is built from 12 residues. The V gene lost 2 bases and the J gene lost 5 bases, with 8 bases spanning the gap. In DNA form, the CDR3 reads TGCAGTGCTAGAATCAGTGGAGATACGCAGTATTTT. This translates into CSARISGDTQYF.

The sample holds a few counts of this clonotype. The chain links TRBV2 to TRBJ2-1; 13 nucleotides line up with TRBD2. V shed 3 bases, J shed 6 bases, and the junction held 17 bases outside the gene matches. The CDR3 totals 20 residues. Germline V lookup: CDR1 SNHLY, CDR2 FYNNEI. The CDR3 DNA follows: TGTGCCAGCAGTGACCCAACCTGGACTAGCGGGAGAAGGGGTACCAATGAGCAGTTCTTC. It codes for CASSDPTWTSGRRGTNEQFF.

This clonotype was found many times. The rearrangement joins TRBV11-2 to TRBJ1-1, with D unresolved. The CDR3 sequence is 14 residues long. CDR1 is SGHAT, CDR2 FQNNGV, per germline. Trimming removed 7 bases at V and 0 bases at J, with 12 bases between. The CDR3 DNA reads as TGTGCCAGCACCCCAGTTGTCATGAACACTGAAGCTTTCTTT. Its translation: CASTPVVMNTEAFF.